This TCR beta chain emerged from a study of T-cell reconstitution after alpha-beta-depleted transplantation in children. During its preparation, the TCRbeta library received unique molecular identifiers. TCRdb analysed the PCR reads with MiXCR anew, one entry per CDR3 protein. The data show 200,000 or so distinct CDR3 sequences, approximately 7% seen once. Findings and caveats of the study: Fresh T-cell production supplied most of the T-cell counts and diversity seen one year after transplant.

Turning to this clonotype: Its target is not known. A read error may produce the germline difference seen at one junction end.

The CDR3 is made up of 13 amino acids. The sample consisted of PBMCs, taken before TCRalphabeta/CD19-depleted stem cell transplant. The origin of this receptor is a boy younger than 10 with acute lymphoblastic leukemia, due to receive a stem cell transplant. The genes are TRBV12-3 or TRBV12-4 and TRBJ2-7; D not certain. The CDR3 sequence is CASSLVPGYEQYF. CDR3 in DNA: TGTGCCAGCAGCTTAGTCCCGGGCTACGAGCAGTACTTC.